This is a list of T cell receptor beta chains from one sample in a study of CD8 T cells in ankylosing spondylitis. Using its own MiXCR run on the 5' RACE reads, TCRdb lists one record per CDR3 protein. The repertoire holds 150,000 to 200,000 distinct CDR3 sequences, roughly a third seen once, with 4.5% to 6% in the top ten. Sequencing used synovial fluid, either unsorted or a sorted T cell fraction (not recorded which). The receptors originated from a male donor with ankylosing spondylitis. CDR3s include the opening cysteine and the closing phenylalanine or tryptophan. D genes are given only for firm matches. Size is stated for part of the rows, as once, few or many counts, or as a class when the clone is expanded.

j_gene,abundance,v_gene,d_gene,CDR3aa,CDR3nt
TRBJ2-2,-,TRBV27,TRBD2,CASRRLTGGSGELFF,TGTGCCAGCAGACGCCTCACGGGGGGGTCCGGGGAGCTGTTTTTT
TRBJ1-2,few,TRBV4-2,TRBD1,CASSHSGTGEAGYTF,TGTGCCAGCAGCCACTCCGGGACAGGGGAGGCTGGCTACACCTTC
TRBJ2-1,-,TRBV2,TRBD2,CASSGAFGLAGINEQFF,TGTGCCAGCAGTGGGGCCTTTGGGCTAGCGGGAATCAATGAGCAGTTCTTC
TRBJ2-1,many,TRBV20-1,TRBD2,CSARPWTSGNEQFF,TGCAGTGCTAGACCTTGGACTAGTGGTAATGAGCAGTTCTTC
TRBJ1-4,-,TRBV12-3/TRBV12-4,-,CASSFRYAEKLFF,TGTGCCAGCAGTTTCCGGTATGCAGAAAAACTGTTTTTT
TRBJ2-3,-,TRBV2,-,CASSEGLSTDTQYF,TGTGCCAGCAGTGAGGGACTCAGCACAGATACGCAGTATTTT
TRBJ2-3,few,TRBV7-9,TRBD2,CASSLFALAGSDTQYF,TGTGCCAGCAGCTTATTTGCGCTAGCGGGATCAGATACGCAGTATTTT
TRBJ2-7,few,TRBV7-2,-,CASSLGKSSYEQYF,TGTGCCAGCAGCTTAGGGAAAAGCTCCTACGAGCAGTACTTC
TRBJ2-5,few,TRBV3-1,TRBD2,CASSPGQRGTQETQYF,TGTGCCAGCAGCCCAGGCCAGCGGGGGACCCAAGAGACCCAGTACTTC
TRBJ2-5,-,TRBV20-1,TRBD2,CSAQSRASGRQETQYF,TGCAGTGCTCAGTCCCGGGCTAGCGGCAGGCAAGAGACCCAGTACTTC
TRBJ2-3,-,TRBV2,TRBD2,CASGTSVHTQYF,TGTGCCAGCGGGACTAGCGTGCATACGCAGTATTTT
TRBJ1-1,-,TRBV11-3,-,CASTRNILDTEAFF,TGTGCCAGCACGCGAAATATACTCGACACTGAAGCTTTCTTT
TRBJ1-2,-,TRBV4-2,-,CASSPSGLVYGYTF,TGTGCCAGCAGCCCCTCGGGCCTCGTTTATGGCTACACCTTC
TRBJ1-4,-,TRBV11-2,TRBD1,CASSLGDRDYEKLFF,TGTGCCAGCAGCTTAGGGGACAGGGATTATGAAAAACTGTTTTTT
TRBJ1-1,few,TRBV15,TRBD1,CATSREHRGQFRNTEAFF,TGTGCCACCAGCAGAGAACACAGGGGGCAGTTTAGGAACACTGAAGCTTTCTTT
TRBJ2-7,-,TRBV20-1,-,CSARAGQAYEQYF,TGCAGTGCTAGAGCCGGGCAGGCCTACGAGCAGTACTTC
TRBJ2-3,-,TRBV5-5,-,CASSHERQGLTDTQYF,TGTGCCAGCAGCCACGAGAGGCAGGGGCTCACAGATACGCAGTATTTT
TRBJ1-4,-,TRBV7-9,-,CASSPRGDRSEKLFF,TGTGCCAGCAGCCCACGAGGGGATAGGAGCGAAAAACTGTTTTTT
TRBJ1-5,many,TRBV12-3/TRBV12-4,-,CASSLRGASQPQHF,TGTGCCAGCAGTCTTAGGGGCGCAAGTCAGCCCCAGCATTTT
TRBJ2-1,many,TRBV18,-,CASSPGAGAYNEQFF,TGTGCCAGCAGCCCCGGGGCGGGTGCCTACAATGAGCAGTTCTTC
TRBJ1-3,few,TRBV7-9,TRBD1,CASSATGAFGNTIYF,TGTGCCAGCAGCGCGACAGGGGCCTTTGGAAACACCATATATTTT
TRBJ1-3,-,TRBV20-1,-,CSAKVSRGNTIYF,TGCAGTGCCAAGGTTTCACGAGGAAACACCATATATTTT
TRBJ2-7,-,TRBV27,-,CASSSTWDARSYEQYF,TGTGCCAGCAGTTCCACCTGGGACGCTCGCTCCTACGAGCAGTACTTC
TRBJ2-1,few,TRBV4-2,TRBD1,CASSQGVRQGSYNEQFF,TGTGCCAGCAGCCAGGGGGTCAGACAGGGTTCCTACAATGAGCAGTTCTTC
TRBJ1-1,-,TRBV6-1,-,CAGRGRGGVGTEAFF,TGTGCCGGGAGAGGGAGAGGGGGGGTAGGCACTGAAGCTTTCTTT
TRBJ2-3,few,TRBV20-1,-,CSATFGSTDTQYF,TGCAGTGCTACCTTCGGGAGCACAGATACGCAGTATTTT
TRBJ1-1,-,TRBV5-5,TRBD1,CASSLVARAGGTEAFF,TGTGCCAGCAGCTTGGTGGCCCGAGCAGGGGGCACTGAAGCTTTCTTT
TRBJ1-5,many,TRBV20-1,-,CSARRAGNQPQHF,TGCAGTGCTAGACGGGCAGGGAATCAGCCCCAGCATTTT
TRBJ2-7,many,TRBV21-1,-,CASSKGGLSYEQYF,TGTGCCAGCAGCAAAGGGGGACTTTCCTACGAGCAGTACTTC
TRBJ2-2,-,TRBV20-1,TRBD2,CSARLAGLIGELFF,TGCAGTGCTAGACTAGCGGGACTAATCGGGGAGCTGTTTTTT
TRBJ2-1,medium-sized,TRBV29-1,-,CSVASTTQGTEQFF,TGCAGCGTTGCCTCAACTACGCAGGGTACTGAGCAGTTCTTC
TRBJ2-5,-,TRBV11-2,-,CASGRRSETQYF,TGTGCCAGCGGGCGGCGGAGCGAGACCCAGTACTTC
TRBJ2-7,-,TRBV6-1,TRBD1,CASSPSTTGMEQYF,TGTGCCAGCAGCCCTTCCACGACAGGGATGGAGCAGTACTTC
TRBJ2-5,many,TRBV28,TRBD2,CAANSGGRGETQYF,TGTGCCGCAAATAGCGGGGGGCGGGGGGAGACCCAGTACTTC
TRBJ2-7,-,TRBV6-2/TRBV6-3,-,CASSYVDEQYF,TGTGCCAGCAGTTACGTCGACGAGCAGTACTTC
TRBJ2-1,few,TRBV18,-,CASSRLLYNEQFF,TGTGCCAGCTCACGTCTGCTGTACAATGAGCAGTTCTTC
TRBJ2-3,few,TRBV20-1,-,CSAGPLIGTGDTQYF,TGCAGTGCCGGGCCGTTGATAGGCACTGGGGATACGCAGTATTTT
TRBJ2-1,many,TRBV20-1,-,CSASLAAEQFF,TGCAGTGCCAGCCTAGCTGCTGAGCAGTTCTTC
TRBJ2-2,many,TRBV7-9,TRBD1,CASSDLGTGRTGELFF,TGTGCCAGCAGCGACCTCGGGACAGGGAGGACCGGGGAGCTGTTTTTT
TRBJ2-5,few,TRBV29-1,-,CSVRVATQETQYF,TGCAGCGTTCGGGTAGCGACTCAAGAGACCCAGTACTTC